This TCR beta chain was retrieved from a study of tumor-infiltrating lymphocytes in primary liver carcinoma. The researchers obtained blood RNA from unsorted whole blood and also extracted germline DNA. The collection of roughly 3.9 milliliters of peripheral blood preceded surgery. The CDR3 has 15 residues. About this clonotype: Its ends do not fully match the called genes, so a read error is possible.

cDNA specific to TCR beta was made from 500 ng of total RNA, with a constant-region primer employed for priming. ARM-PCR was slightly modified, and three nested multiplex PCR rounds with it gave rise to the TCR beta libraries. TRBV1-TRBV30 forward primers and a C-beta reverse primer were used in the first two PCR rounds, which each ran for about 10 cycles. TCRdb passed the multiplex PCR reads through MiXCR, listing each CDR3 protein once. The sample holds some 190,000 distinct CDR3 sequences, 50% to 75% seen once. This rearrangement joins TRBV12-3 or TRBV12-4 to TRBJ2-2; D not resolved. Sequencing was carried out using peripheral blood. This receptor was identified in a man aged 35 to 55 with primary liver carcinoma and hepatitis B virus infection. DNA of the CDR3: TGTGCTAGCAGCAGCCTTGTAACGAACACCGGGGAGCTGTTTTTT. It encodes CASSSLVTNTGELFF.